Below, 20 T cell receptor beta chains from the same sample are listed, as sequenced in a study of metastatic and nonmetastatic thyroid tumors. Patients had received no treatment of any kind before thyroid surgery. TCRdb re-clonotyped the PCR reads through MiXCR. The sample lists roughly 19,000 clones, more than 20% occurring once. Sequencing input: tumor tissue. The receptors derive from a female donor with papillary thyroid cancer or a benign thyroid nodule (not recorded which). Some clones in this sample may be carry-over from other donors' samples.

By sample fraction, this clone is medium-sized (0.01 to 0.1%). The chain recombines TRBV11-2 with TRBJ2-7; D possibly corresponds to TRBD1 (5 bases). Germline V gene lookup returns CDR1 SGHAT and CDR2 FQNNGV. The CDR3 runs 14 residues. V was pared by 0 bases and J by 5 bases, with 11 bases between. CDR3 coding DNA: TGTGCCAGCAGCTTAGACAGGGTTCCCAACGAGCAGTACTTC. Amino acids: CASSLDRVPNEQYF.

There are many counts of this clone. The chain is built from TRBV28 and TRBJ2-1; no definite D call. Per germline, CDR1 MDHEN and CDR2 SYDVKM. The CDR3 is 13 residues long. V dropped 8 bases and J dropped 0 bases, with 8 bases sitting between them. The DNA for the CDR3 is TGTGCCAGCTTGGGCGGCTCCTACAATGAGCAGTTCTTC. It is translated as CASLGGSYNEQFF. Full variable domain (outside the CDR3, taken from reference TRBV28 and TRBJ2-1): DVKVTQSSRYLVKRTGEKVFLECVQDMDHENMFWYRQDPGLGLRLIYFSYDVKMKEKGDIPEGYSVSREKKERFSLILESASTNQTSMYLCASLGGSYNEQFFGPGTRLTVL.

This clone was observed at least ten times. Other DNA sequences in this sample translate to the same CDR3. This chain uses TRBV7-8 with TRBJ1-3; no clear D. Germline CDR1 reads SGHVS; CDR2 reads FQNEAQ. V gave up 0 bases and J gave up 0 bases, with 15 bases separating them. CDR3 length: 18 amino acids. Here the CDR3 DNA reads TGTGCCAGCAGCTTAGCGGGAAGGAGGGAGAGCTCTGGAAACACCATATATTTT. It is translated as CASSLAGRRESSGNTIYF. The variable domain in full, completed from reference TRBV7-8 and TRBJ1-3, reads GAGVSQSPRYKVAKRGQDVALRCDPISGHVSLFWYQQALGQGPEFLTYFQNEAQLDKSGLPSDRFFAERPEGSVSTLKIQRTQQEDSAVYLCASSLAGRRESSGNTIYFGEGSWLTVV.

The table lists this clone with a few counts. The chain carries TRBV20-1 and TRBJ2-7; no reliable D call. Germline V gene data show CDR1 as DFQATT and CDR2 as SNEGSKA (reference sequence). The CDR3 is made up of 15 amino acids. V dropped 3 bases and J dropped 2 bases, with 17 bases sitting between them. CDR3 amino acids: CSASHWQWAPYEQYF. Written as DNA, the CDR3 is TGCAGTGCTAGTCATTGGCAATGGGCACCCTACGAGCAGTACTTC.

The rearrangement joins TRBV10-3 to TRBJ2-1; D is ambiguous. The CDR3 totals 12 residues. The germline V gene has CDR1 ENHRY and CDR2 SYGVKD. The V and J ends lost 4 bases and 6 bases respectively, with 7 bases between them. CDR3: CAISVQRNEQFF. DNA for the CDR3: TGTGCCATCAGTGTCCAGCGCAATGAGCAGTTCTTC.

Sample share makes this clone medium-sized. V usage is TRBV5-1 and J usage is TRBJ2-7; 16 nucleotides agree with TRBD2. The germline V gene encodes CDR1 SGHRS and CDR2 YFSETQ. V gave up 0 bases and J gave up 3 bases; unmatched junction bases: 6. The CDR3 has 18 residues. Written as DNA, the CDR3 is TGCGCCAGCAGCTTGGCGGGACTAGCGGGAGGGAATTTCTACGAGCAGTACTTC. It translates to CASSLAGLAGGNFYEQYF. Filled out from reference TRBV5-1 and TRBJ2-7, the complete variable domain reads KAGVTQTPRYLIKTRGQQVTLSCSPISGHRSVSWYQQTPGQGLQFLFEYFSETQRNKGNFPGRFSGRQFSNSRSEMNVSTLELGDSALYLCASSLAGLAGGNFYEQYFGPGTRLTVT.

The J gene is TRBJ2-1, the V gene TRBV28; D is ambiguous. Trimming removed 3 bases from V and 14 bases from J, with 17 bases in between. The CDR3 is 13 residues long. Germline V gene sequence: CDR1 MDHEN, CDR2 SYDVKM. CDR3: CASSFLWERRKFF. CDR3 coding DNA: TGTGCCAGCAGTTTTTTGTGGGAACGGCGGAAGTTCTTC.

In this sample, this clone turned up a few times. One junction end disagrees with the germline gene, perhaps due to a read error. V and J are TRBV27 and TRBJ1-5; D remains unclear. Per germline, CDR1 MNHEY and CDR2 SMNVEV (reference sequence). This CDR3 region has 14 residues. The CDR3 region is CASSLGYRNQHQHF. CDR3 coding DNA: TGTGCCAGCAGTTTAGGCTATAGAAATCAGCACCAGCATTTT.

This clone is termed medium-sized (0.01 to 0.1%). The genes are TRBV15 and TRBJ2-2; D is perhaps TRBD1 or TRBD2 (5 bases each). Germline CDR1 LNHNV, CDR2 YYDKDF (reference sequence). Between the trimmed V and J ends, which lost 1 base and 2 bases, there was a span of 11 bases. This CDR3 has 16 residues. CDR3 residues: CATSRGRDGNTGELFF. For the CDR3, the DNA is TGTGCCACCAGCAGAGGTAGGGACGGAAACACCGGGGAGCTGTTTTTT.

This clone was observed at least ten times. CDR3 loop: CASSGKGPNEKLFF. CDR3 in DNA: TGTGCCAGCAGTGGGAAGGGGCCTAATGAAAAACTGTTTTTT. The chain is built from TRBV2 and TRBJ1-4; TRBD1 might be the D (5 bases). Germline V gene data show CDR1 as SNHLY and CDR2 as FYNNEI. V shed 4 bases and J shed 3 bases, with 9 bases lying between them. The CDR3 has 14 amino acids.

The chain employs TRBV20-1 and TRBJ2-3, with 14 bases that match TRBD2. Germline CDR1 is DFQATT and CDR2 is SNEGSKA (reference sequence). CDR3 size: 15 residues. J was trimmed by 4 bases and V by 4 bases; bases with no gene match: 4. The CDR3 DNA reads TGCAGTGCTACGGGACTAGCGGGGGTTTCAGATACGCAGTATTTT. Translation gives CSATGLAGVSDTQYF.

This rearrangement joins TRBV19 to TRBJ1-5; TRBD1 matches at 7 bases. Germline-derived CDR1 and CDR2 are LNHDA and SQIVND (reference sequence). With 5 bases clipped from V and 7 bases from J, the junction kept 5 bases outside the gene matches. CDR3 length: 13 residues. In DNA, the CDR3 is TGTGCCAGTAGTCCGGGACAGAGGCAGCCCCAGCATTTT. Translated, it gives CASSPGQRQPQHF.

This sequence joins TRBV11-2 and TRBJ2-7, with 11 bases lining up with TRBD2. CDR3 length: 16 amino acids. CDR1 is SGHAT and CDR2 is FQNNGV in the germline V gene. V was pared by 4 bases and J by 9 bases, with 14 bases of the junction left unmatched. Here the CDR3 reads CASSWTSGSSTDTQYF. CDR3 in DNA: TGTGCCAGCAGCTGGACTAGCGGGTCTAGCACAGATACGCAGTACTTC.

This clone was seen at least ten times. The chain is built from TRBV29-1 and TRBJ2-5, with D hard to call. This CDR3 is 11 amino acids long. The V end lost 8 bases, the J end lost 2 bases, and 9 bases lay between the germline ends. Germline CDR1 and CDR2: SQVTM and ANQGSEA. CDR3 bases: TGCAGCTCTGGCCAGCAAGAGACCCAGTACTTC. Translating gives CSSGQQETQYF.

This clone was recorded a few times. Since the CDR3 does not end with the conserved phenylalanine or tryptophan, this likely comes from a read error. The rearrangement uses TRBV28 and TRBJ2-3; TRBD2 matches 9 bases. V shed 4 bases and J 4 bases; nucleotides not matched to a gene: 9. Germline lookup yields CDR1 MDHEN and CDR2 SYDVKM. This CDR3 spans 16 amino acids. CDR3 coding DNA: TGTGCCAGCAGTTCGATTAGCGGGAGTGGGGCAGATACGCAGTATTTA. Translation: CASSSISGSGADTQYL.

By proportion, this clone is medium-sized. This chain joins TRBV20-1 and TRBJ2-5; possibly TRBD2 for D (6 bases). The V end lost 3 bases, the J end lost 4 bases, and 15 bases lay between the germline ends. Germline V gene sequence: CDR1 DFQATT, CDR2 SNEGSKA (reference sequence). The CDR3 is 14 residues long. The CDR3 sequence is CSASYGGAGETQYF. As DNA, the CDR3 is TGCAGTGCTAGTTATGGGGGAGCGGGAGAGACCCAGTACTTC.

This clone showed up just a few times. The chain links TRBV19 to TRBJ1-5; 8 bases agree with TRBD1. The length of the CDR3 is 14 residues. Trimming took 4 bases from V and 6 from J; bases not matched to a gene: 5. Looked up from germline, CDR1 is LNHDA and CDR2 is SQIVND (reference sequence). Here the CDR3 reads CASSRTGNGQPQHF. Here the CDR3 DNA reads TGTGCCAGTAGTAGGACAGGGAACGGTCAGCCCCAGCATTTT.

A remark on this clone: One junction end does not reproduce the germline sequence, and a read error may be involved. The chain is built from TRBV28 and TRBJ2-7, with a tentative D call TRBD2 (6 bases). The germline CDR1 and CDR2 sequences are MDHEN and SYDVKM. This CDR3 has 14 amino acids. The CDR3 DNA sequence: TGTGCCAGCAGTTTAGGAAGGGCTCGCCGGGAGCATTACTTC. It translates to CASSLGRARREHYF.

This clone occurred once. V is TRBV20-1 and J is TRBJ1-1; 9 bases are a match to TRBD1. The germline V gene encodes CDR1 DFQATT and CDR2 SNEGSKA (reference sequence). The CDR3 runs to 15 residues. V trimming: 5 bases; J trimming: 5 bases; junction bases outside the gene matches: 12. CDR3 in DNA: TGCAGTGCTCACCGGCCGGACAGGGGCGGGACTGAAGCTTTCTTT. Residues: CSAHRPDRGGTEAFF.

The J gene is TRBJ2-5, the V gene TRBV2; 7 bases line up with TRBD2. V gave up 10 bases and J gave up 5 bases; unmatched junction bases: 19. Germline V lookup: CDR1 SNHLY, CDR2 FYNNEI. The CDR3 runs to 16 residues. CDR3 nucleotide sequence: TGTGCCATCCATAACCGGGGCGGGAGTGACCGGGAGACCCAGTACTTC. Translated, it gives CAIHNRGGSDRETQYF.